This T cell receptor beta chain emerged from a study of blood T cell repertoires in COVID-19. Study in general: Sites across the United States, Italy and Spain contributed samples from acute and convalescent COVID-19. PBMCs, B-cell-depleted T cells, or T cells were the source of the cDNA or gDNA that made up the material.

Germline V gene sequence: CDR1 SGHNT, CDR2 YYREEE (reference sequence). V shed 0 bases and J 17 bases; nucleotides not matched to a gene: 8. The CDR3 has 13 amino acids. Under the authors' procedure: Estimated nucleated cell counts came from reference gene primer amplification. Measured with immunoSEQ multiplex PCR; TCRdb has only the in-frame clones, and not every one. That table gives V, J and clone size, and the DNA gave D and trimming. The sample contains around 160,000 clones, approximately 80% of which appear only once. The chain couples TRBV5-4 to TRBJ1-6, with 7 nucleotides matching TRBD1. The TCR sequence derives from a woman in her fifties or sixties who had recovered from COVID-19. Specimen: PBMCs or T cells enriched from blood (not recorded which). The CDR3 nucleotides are TGTGCCAGCAGCTTGGGTGGGACAGACTTTTTCCACTTT. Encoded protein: CASSLGGTDFFHF.